The rows below give T cell receptor beta chains drawn from one sample of a study of regulatory T cells in long-lasting Graves disease. TCRdb re-analysed the multiplex PCR reads in MiXCR, keeping a single row per CDR3 protein. This sample has around 500,000 distinct CDR3 sequences; about 14% occur once, and the top ten carry 8% to 10%. These data were also filed under a second study, of T cells in Graves' hyperthyroidism and ophthalmopathy.

The material sequenced was peripheral blood mononuclear cells (PBMCs), taken at new diagnosis, from a patient treated with antithyroid drugs. These receptors came from a young man with Graves disease. CDR3s include the opening cysteine and the closing phenylalanine or tryptophan. The D gene is left open where the match is weak. A row's size may be missing; if present it is once, few, many or a size class.

TRBJ1-1,.,few,TRBV29-1,TGCAGCTCAGGGGAGCTGCGCACTGAAGCTTTCTTT,CSSGELRTEAFF
TRBJ2-3,.,many,TRBV15,TGTGCCACCAGCAGCCAACGAGATACGCAGTATTTT,CATSSQRDTQYF
TRBJ2-1,.,many,TRBV12-3/TRBV12-4,TGTGCCAGCAGTTTATCGGGCAGGATCAATGAGCAGTTCTTC,CASSLSGRINEQFF
TRBJ1-2,TRBD1,many,TRBV2,TGTGCCAGCACGGCCGGTTCGGTGACAGGGGGCTTCTATGGCTACACCTTC,CASTAGSVTGGFYGYTF
TRBJ2-4,TRBD2,few,TRBV7-9,TGTGCCAGCAGCCCCAGACTAGCGGGAGGGTTAGCCAAAAACATTCAGTACTTC,CASSPRLAGGLAKNIQYF
TRBJ2-1,TRBD2,many,TRBV7-9,TGTGCCAGCAGCCCTGCTAGCGGGGAGTCCTACAATGAGCAGTTCTTC,CASSPASGESYNEQFF
TRBJ2-3,.,many,TRBV12-3/TRBV12-4,TGTGCCAGCACCTTGTTACTCACAGATACGCAGTATTTT,CASTLLLTDTQYF
TRBJ2-5,TRBD2,many,TRBV7-2,TGTGCCAGCAGCGCTCTAGGGACTAGCGGGGCACAAGAGACCCAGTACTTC,CASSALGTSGAQETQYF
TRBJ2-7,.,many,TRBV20-1,TGCAGTGCTAGCCGGGCTATGGGCCTGACTAGGCGTAGTGCGGAAGAGCAGTACTTC,CSASRAMGLTRRSAEEQYF
TRBJ1-1,.,.,TRBV27,TGTGCCAGCAGTTTATGTGGAGGGGAAACTGAAGCTTTCTTT,CASSLCGGETEAFF
TRBJ2-1,.,.,TRBV6-2/TRBV6-3,TGTGCCAGCAGTTACAGGGAGTCCTACAATGAGCAGTTCTTC,CASSYRESYNEQFF
TRBJ2-1,.,.,TRBV5-1,TGCGCCAGCAGCTTGCGGTCCCGGGTTTTGGATGAGCAGTTCTTC,CASSLRSRVLDEQFF
TRBJ2-5,.,.,TRBV30,TGTGCCTGGAGTCTGAACCGGGACGGCCGAGAGACCCAGTACTTC,CAWSLNRDGRETQYF
TRBJ1-2,.,many,TRBV12-3/TRBV12-4,TGTGCCAGCAGTAGGGGTGGCGGGGCCTATGGCTACACCTTC,CASSRGGGAYGYTF
TRBJ2-3,TRBD2,few,TRBV7-9,TGTGCCAGCAAGACTAGCGGGAGGTCCTCTAGCACAGATACGCAGTATTTT,CASKTSGRSSSTDTQYF
TRBJ2-7,.,.,TRBV11-3,TGTGCCAGCAGCAATGCCCGTTTAAGCTCCTACGAGCAGTACTTC,CASSNARLSSYEQYF
TRBJ1-1,.,many,TRBV12-3/TRBV12-4,TGTGCCAGCAGTTTAATACGGGGCAATGAAGCTTTCTTT,CASSLIRGNEAFF
TRBJ2-5,TRBD1,many,TRBV29-1,TGCAGCGTGGGGACAGGCTGGTACCAAGAGACCCAGTACTTC,CSVGTGWYQETQYF
TRBJ1-5,.,many,TRBV20-1,TGCAGTGCTAGAGAACAGAGGGGGAGCAATCAGCCCCAGCATTTT,CSAREQRGSNQPQHF
TRBJ2-1,TRBD2,.,TRBV20-1,TGCAGTGCTAGACTAGCGGGAAATGAGCAGTTCTTC,CSARLAGNEQFF
TRBJ2-5,.,many,TRBV27,TGTGCCAGCAGTTCCTGGGGAGGTGAGACCCAGTACTTC,CASSSWGGETQYF
TRBJ2-3,TRBD2,many,TRBV5-1,TGCGCCAGCAGCCCGGGGGGATCTAGCACAGATACGCAGTATTTT,CASSPGGSSTDTQYF
TRBJ1-1,.,many,TRBV10-3,TGTGCCATCAGTGAGCGCCCAGGGTCGGGGCACACTGAAGCTTTCTTT,CAISERPGSGHTEAFF
TRBJ2-3,TRBD2,many,TRBV12-3/TRBV12-4,TGTGCCAGCACCTGGACTAGCGGGAGGAATACGCAGTATTTT,CASTWTSGRNTQYF
TRBJ2-5,TRBD2,many,TRBV20-1,TGCAGTGCTCCAGGCCCCAGGACTAGCGGGATCCAAGAGACCCAGTACTTC,CSAPGPRTSGIQETQYF
TRBJ1-2,.,.,TRBV29-1,TGCAGCGCCGAAGGCAGGGCCCCAACCTATGGCTACACCTTC,CSAEGRAPTYGYTF
TRBJ1-5,TRBD1,.,TRBV19,TGTGCCAGTAGTTTCGGACAGGGGATCAATCAGCCCCAGCATTTT,CASSFGQGINQPQHF
TRBJ1-4,.,few,TRBV18,TGTGCCAGCTCACCACGGCTAAATGAAAAACTGTTTTTT,CASSPRLNEKLFF
TRBJ2-1,.,few,TRBV19,TGTGCCAGTAGTATAGTTTCCACCATCCCCTACAATGAGCAGTTCTTC,CASSIVSTIPYNEQFF
TRBJ2-6,.,.,TRBV3-1,TGTGCCAGCAGCCAAGGCGCATTCTCTGGGGCCAACGTCCTGACTTTC,CASSQGAFSGANVLTF
TRBJ1-1,.,.,TRBV20-1,TGCAGTGCGTTGGACAGCTCGAACACTGAAGCTTTCTTT,CSALDSSNTEAFF
TRBJ1-1,.,many,TRBV25-1,TGTGCCAGCACTCCTGCGGGGGTGAGCACTGAAGCTTTCTTT,CASTPAGVSTEAFF
TRBJ2-2,TRBD2,many,TRBV9,TGTGCCAGCAGCTACGGACTAGCAGTCAACACCGGGGAGCTGTTTTTT,CASSYGLAVNTGELFF
TRBJ2-1,.,many,TRBV20-1,TGCAGTGCTCCCGTATGGGGAACGAATGAGCAGTTCTTC,CSAPVWGTNEQFF
TRBJ2-3,.,.,TRBV20-1,TGCAGTGCTACGCGAAGGGGGTGGGCAGATACGCAGTATTTT,CSATRRGWADTQYF
TRBJ2-5,.,.,TRBV3-1,TGTGCCAGCAGTGTGGGGGCCCAAGAGACCCAGTACTTC,CASSVGAQETQYF
TRBJ2-7,TRBD2,many,TRBV5-1,TGCGCCAGCAGGTTGGGTCTAGCGGTCTCCTACGAGCAGTACTTC,CASRLGLAVSYEQYF
TRBJ2-1,TRBD2,few,TRBV7-9,TGTGCCAGCAGCGTCTCCCTAGCGGACAATGAGCAGTTCTTC,CASSVSLADNEQFF
TRBJ2-5,.,many,TRBV5-1,TGCGCCAGCAGCAAAGTCGCCCTGCCCGGGGAGACCCAGTACTTC,CASSKVALPGETQYF
TRBJ2-5,.,.,TRBV19,TGTGCCAGTAGTACTACGGACGCTCAAGAGACCCAGTACTTC,CASSTTDAQETQYF
TRBJ1-2,.,.,TRBV27,TGTGCCAGCAGCTCCGGGAGGGTAACTGGCTACACCTTC,CASSSGRVTGYTF